The clone carrying this T cell receptor (beta chain) came up many times. This CDR3 is 12 amino acids long. CDR1 is MGHRA, CDR2 YSYEKL, per germline. V gave up 2 bases and J gave up 2 bases, with 4 bases separating them. The sample belongs to a study of blood T cells in healthy people across ages. Combining a sample-barcoded 5' primer with a J-beta primer mix, a second PCR ran for about 7 to 11 cycles. MiXCR, applied by TCRdb to the 5' RACE reads, yields one record per CDR3 protein. Of around 2 million distinct CDR3 sequences in the sample, approximately 40% are singletons; the top ten hold more than 20%.

This receptor was obtained from a human donor in good health. The rearrangement uses TRBV4-1 and TRBJ2-7; unclear D gene. Sequences were obtained from blood. CDR3 sequence (DNA): TGCGCCAGCAGCCAACCTCCCTACGAGCAGTACTTC. It encodes CASSQPPYEQYF.